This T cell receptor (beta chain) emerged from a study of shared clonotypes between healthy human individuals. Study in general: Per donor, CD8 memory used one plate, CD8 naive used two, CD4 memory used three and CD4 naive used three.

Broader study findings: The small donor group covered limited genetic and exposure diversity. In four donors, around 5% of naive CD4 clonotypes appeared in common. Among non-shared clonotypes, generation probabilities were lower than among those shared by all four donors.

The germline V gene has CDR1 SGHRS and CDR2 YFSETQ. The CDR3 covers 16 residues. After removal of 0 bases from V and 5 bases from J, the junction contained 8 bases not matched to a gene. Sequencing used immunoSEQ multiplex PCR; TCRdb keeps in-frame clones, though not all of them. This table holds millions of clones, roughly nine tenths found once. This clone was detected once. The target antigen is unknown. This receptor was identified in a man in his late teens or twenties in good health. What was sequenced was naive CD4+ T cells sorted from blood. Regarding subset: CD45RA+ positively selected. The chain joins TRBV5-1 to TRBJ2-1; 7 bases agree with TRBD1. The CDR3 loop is CASSLATGLGNNEQFF. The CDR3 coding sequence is TGCGCCAGCAGCTTGGCGACAGGGTTGGGGAACAATGAGCAGTTCTTC.